These 8 T cell receptor beta chains originate from one sample sequenced in a study of T cells in Graves' hyperthyroidism and ophthalmopathy. Amplification of TCR beta CDR3 regions used RNA as the template. During a first-round RT-PCR of the TCR CDR3, the HTBI primer set was used. TCRdb independently ran MiXCR on the multiplex PCR reads; one entry per CDR3 protein. The sample holds about 640,000 distinct CDR3 sequences, less than 25% seen once. Input material: blood. The receptors shown here come from a man aged 25 to 40 with Graves' ophthalmopathy.

This chain uses TRBV10-3 with TRBJ1-4; a weak D match, TRBD1 (6 bases). This CDR3 contains 14 residues. The V end lost 6 bases, the J end lost 2 bases, and 10 bases lay between the germline ends. Per germline, CDR1 ENHRY and CDR2 SYGVKD. CDR3 amino acids: CAIRGHPTNEKLFF. The CDR3 nucleotides read TGTGCCATCAGGGGACATCCGACTAATGAAAAACTGTTTTTT.

V and J are TRBV5-1 and TRBJ2-1, with D possibly being TRBD1 (5 bases). The CDR3 covers 16 residues. Looked up from germline, CDR1 is SGHRS and CDR2 is YFSETQ. Deletions cut 4 bases from V and 2 bases from J, with 16 bases between. The CDR3 reads CASSPGRTHTYNEQFF. CDR3 DNA: TGCGCCAGCAGCCCTGGTAGGACACACACCTACAATGAGCAGTTCTTC.

The rearrangement joins TRBV6-1 to TRBJ2-7, with 13 bases aligning to TRBD2. The germline V gene encodes CDR1 MNHNS and CDR2 SASEGT. The CDR3 contains 15 residues. The trim removed 6 bases at V and 6 bases at J, leaving 8 bases unmatched. DNA of the CDR3: TGTGCCAGCAGACGACTAGCGGGAGGTGAATCCGAGCAGTACTTC. Translation gives CASRRLAGGESEQYF.

As to this clonotype: A much larger clone lies one base from this, so it may be a read error. V is TRBV3-1 and J is TRBJ2-7; 7 positions match TRBD1. CDR3 length: 17 residues. Germline lookup yields CDR1 LGHDT and CDR2 YNNKEL (reference sequence). V lost 3 bases to trimming and J lost 0 bases; unmatched junction nucleotides: 11. The CDR3 spells CASSHLPTGIGSYEQYF. DNA of the CDR3: TGTGCCAGCAGCCACCTGCCGACAGGGATAGGCTCCTACGAGCAGTACTTC.

The table lists this clonotype with many counts. This chain joins TRBV30 and TRBJ1-1; weak D call: TRBD1 (5 bases). This CDR3 is built from 13 residues. Trimming pared 1 base from V and 1 base from J, leaving 7 bases between. Germline CDR1 is GTSNPN and CDR2 is SVGIG (reference sequence). In DNA form, the CDR3 reads TGTGCCTGGAGTGGTCAGGGGAACACTGAAGCTTTCTTT. Protein product: CAWSGQGNTEAFF.

This clonotype was seen many times. The V gene is TRBV7-2, the J gene TRBJ1-2, with D unresolved. CDR3 length: 14 amino acids. The V end was cut by 5 bases, the J end by 3 bases, with 13 bases between. Germline-derived CDR1 and CDR2 are SGHTA and FQGNSA. The CDR3 nucleotides read TGTGCCAGCAGCCCGAGCGGAGTCGACTATGGCTACACCTTC. As protein: CASSPSGVDYGYTF.

This clonotype was seen only a few times. This chain joins TRBV19 and TRBJ1-4, with D maybe TRBD1 (5 bases). CDR3 length equals 15 residues. The V gene lost 5 bases and the J gene lost 6 bases, with 16 bases spanning the gap. Germline loops: CDR1 LNHDA, CDR2 SQIVND (reference sequence). The CDR3 DNA follows: TGTGCCAGTAGTGACCTACGGGACGTTTATGAAAAACTGTTTTTT. Its translation is CASSDLRDVYEKLFF. Variable domain in full (rest from reference TRBV19 and TRBJ1-4): DGGITQSPKYLFRKEGQNVTLSCEQNLNHDAMYWYRQDPGQGLRLIYYSQIVNDFQKGDIAEGYSVSREKKESFPLTVTSAQKNPTAFYLCASSDLRDVYEKLFFGSGTQLSVL.

This clonotype was recorded many times. CDR3 nucleotides: TGTGCCAGCAGCTTAATGGGGGGCAGTCAGAACGAGCAGTACTTC. This sequence encodes CASSLMGGSQNEQYF. The chain has TRBV7-3 and TRBJ2-7, with D tentatively TRBD1 or TRBD2 (6 bases each). The CDR3 length is 15 residues. In germline, CDR1 is SGHTA, CDR2 FQGTGA. The V and J ends lost 1 base and 5 bases respectively, with 15 bases between them.